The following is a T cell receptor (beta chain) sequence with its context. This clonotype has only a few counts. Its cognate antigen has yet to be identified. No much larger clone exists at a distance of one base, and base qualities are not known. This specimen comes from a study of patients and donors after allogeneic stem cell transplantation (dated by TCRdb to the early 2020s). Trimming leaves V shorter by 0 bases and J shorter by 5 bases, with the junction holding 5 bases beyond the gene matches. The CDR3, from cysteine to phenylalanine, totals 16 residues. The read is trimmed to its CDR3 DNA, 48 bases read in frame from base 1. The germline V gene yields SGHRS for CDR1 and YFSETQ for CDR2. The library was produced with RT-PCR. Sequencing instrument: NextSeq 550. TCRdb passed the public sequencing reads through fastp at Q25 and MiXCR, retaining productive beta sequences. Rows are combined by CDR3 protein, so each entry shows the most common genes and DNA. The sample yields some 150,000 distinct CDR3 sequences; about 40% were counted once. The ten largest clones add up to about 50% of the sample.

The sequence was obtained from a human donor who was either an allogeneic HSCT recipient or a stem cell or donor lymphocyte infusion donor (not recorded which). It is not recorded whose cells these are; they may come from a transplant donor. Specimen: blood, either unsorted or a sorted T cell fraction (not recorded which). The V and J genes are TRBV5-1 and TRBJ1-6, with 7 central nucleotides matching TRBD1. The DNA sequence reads TGCGCCAGCAGCTTGGAAGTGGGACAGAATAATTCACCCCTCCACTTT. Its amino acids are CASSLEVGQNNSPLHF.